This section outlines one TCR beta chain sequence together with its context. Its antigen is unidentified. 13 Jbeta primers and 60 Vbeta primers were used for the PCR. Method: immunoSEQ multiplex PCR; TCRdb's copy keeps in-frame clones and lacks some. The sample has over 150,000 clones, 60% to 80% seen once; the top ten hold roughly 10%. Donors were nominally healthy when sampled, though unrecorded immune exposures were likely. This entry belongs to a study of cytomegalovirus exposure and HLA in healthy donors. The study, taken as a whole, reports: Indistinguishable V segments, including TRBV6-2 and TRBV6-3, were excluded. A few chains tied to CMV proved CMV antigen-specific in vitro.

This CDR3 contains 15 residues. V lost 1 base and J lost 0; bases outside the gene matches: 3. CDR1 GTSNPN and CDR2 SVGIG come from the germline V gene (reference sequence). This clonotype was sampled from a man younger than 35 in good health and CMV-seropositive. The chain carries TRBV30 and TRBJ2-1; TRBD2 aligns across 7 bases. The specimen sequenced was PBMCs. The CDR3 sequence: CAWSALASSYNEQFF. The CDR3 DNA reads TGTGCCTGGAGTGCACTAGCGAGCTCCTACAATGAGCAGTTCTTC.